The rows below give T cell receptor beta chains drawn from one sample of a study of blood T cell repertoires in COVID-19. Data came from immunoSEQ multiplex PCR; TCRdb stores just in-frame clones and leaves some out. The profile shows hundreds of thousands of clones, around 85% of them singletons. The sequenced material came from PBMCs or T cells enriched from blood (not recorded which). The receptors come from a woman between 40 and 55 years old who had recovered from COVID-19. The CDR3 runs from the conserved cysteine through the conserved F or W. D genes are given only for firm matches. The size entry is marked missing in some rows and otherwise reads once, few, many or a size class.

clone_size,j_call,d_call,v_call,cdr3_nt,cdr3_aa
.,TRBJ2-3,.,TRBV9,TGTGCCAGCAGCGTTATGAGGACAGATACGCAGTATTTT,CASSVMRTDTQYF
.,TRBJ2-1,TRBD2,TRBV2,TGTGCCAGCAGTGTAGCGGGAGTGAGCAATGAGCAGTTCTTC,CASSVAGVSNEQFF
few,TRBJ2-7,.,TRBV27,TGTGCCAGCAGTTTACGGGCGAGAAGGGGTAGGTACGAGCAGTACTTC,CASSLRARRGRYEQYF
.,TRBJ2-3,TRBD2,TRBV9,TGTGCCAGCAGCGTAGTGGGAGGGTTCGCAGATACGCAGTATTTT,CASSVVGGFADTQYF
.,TRBJ2-2,.,TRBV7-3,TGTGCCAGCAGCTTAACCTACGGGAGTGACACCGGGGAGCTGTTTTTT,CASSLTYGSDTGELFF
.,TRBJ2-7,.,TRBV7-2,TGTGCCAGCTCCCCGGCGGACAGCTCCTACGAGCAGTACTTC,CASSPADSSYEQYF
.,TRBJ2-1,.,TRBV2,TGTGCCAGCAGTGATTTTCAGGGTGCCAATGAGCAGTTCTTC,CASSDFQGANEQFF
.,TRBJ2-5,.,TRBV11-2,TGTGCCAGCAGGAAGGACAGAGCGTACCAAGAGACCCAGTACTTC,CASRKDRAYQETQYF
.,TRBJ2-6,TRBD1,TRBV7-3,TGTGCCAGCAGATCCCCAGGGGGTGGGGCCAACGTCCTGACTTTC,CASRSPGGGANVLTF
.,TRBJ2-6,.,TRBV23-1,TGCGCCAGCCCCTTAAACCTTCAGTTCTCTGGGGCCAACGTCCTGACTTTC,CASPLNLQFSGANVLTF
.,TRBJ2-1,TRBD2,TRBV27,TGTGCCAGCGTACCATCGGCAGCGGGAGGGCTTAATGAGCAGTTCTTC,CASVPSAAGGLNEQFF
.,TRBJ2-3,.,TRBV4-3,TGCGCCAGCAGCCAAGATAATTTACCGAGGGTTGCGCAGTATTTT,CASSQDNLPRVAQYF
.,TRBJ2-3,TRBD2,TRBV19,TGTGCCAGTACGCGCAGGCTAGCGGAAAGAGGGACAGATACGCAGTATTTT,CASTRRLAERGTDTQYF
.,TRBJ1-5,.,TRBV28,TGTGCCAGCAGCCGACAGGTGAATCAGCCCCAGCATTTT,CASSRQVNQPQHF
.,TRBJ2-1,.,TRBV5-1,TGCGCCAGCAGCTTGGCTGCGGGGAGCAATGAGCAGTTCTTC,CASSLAAGSNEQFF
.,TRBJ1-5,.,TRBV28,TGTGCCAGCAGTTTTGGACTGACCTGGGGCAATCAGCCCCAGCATTTT,CASSFGLTWGNQPQHF
.,TRBJ2-7,TRBD1,TRBV18,TGTGCCAGCTCACCGGTTGGTCCAGGGGGAGAGTACGAGCAGTACTTC,CASSPVGPGGEYEQYF
once,TRBJ1-1,.,TRBV5-4,TGTGCCAGCAGCCTCGGGACATTCAAGAACACTGAAGCTTTCTTT,CASSLGTFKNTEAFF
.,TRBJ2-3,.,TRBV9,TGTGCCAGCAGCGTAGGACGAGGAGGCACAGATACGCAGTATTTT,CASSVGRGGTDTQYF
.,TRBJ1-2,TRBD1,TRBV6-5,TGTGCCAGCAGTTCTCCCGGACAGGGGGTTGGCTACACCTTC,CASSSPGQGVGYTF
.,TRBJ2-7,.,TRBV9,TGTGCCAGCAGCGTAGCGGGGTCCGAGCAGTACTTC,CASSVAGSEQYF
.,TRBJ1-2,TRBD1,TRBV29-1,TGCAGCGGCGGGACAGGGTCTGGCTACACCTTC,CSGGTGSGYTF
.,TRBJ1-3,.,TRBV9,TGTGCCAGCAGCGTAGGGGCGGAGCGGGGAGGAGGAAACACCATATATTTT,CASSVGAERGGGNTIYF
.,TRBJ2-7,.,TRBV6-5,TGTGCCAGCGTTCTTGGGGAGTCCTACGAGCAGTACTTC,CASVLGESYEQYF
.,TRBJ2-2,.,TRBV12-3/TRBV12-4,TGTGCCAGCAGCCCCCCTAGTCTACCGGGGCTGTTTTTT,CASSPPSLPGLFF
.,TRBJ1-3,.,TRBV30,TGTGCCTTAAGGGGGAGATCTGGAAACACCATATATTTT,CALRGRSGNTIYF
.,TRBJ2-5,TRBD2,TRBV3-1/TRBV3-2,TGTGCCAGCAGCCTGCCGGGAGGGAGGGAGGCCCAGTACTTC,CASSLPGGREAQYF
.,TRBJ1-3,TRBD1,TRBV30,TGTGCCTGGAGTGGGACAGGGGGCTTTGGAAACACCATATATTTT,CAWSGTGGFGNTIYF
.,TRBJ1-1,TRBD1,TRBV6-6,TGTGCCAGGCCTACCCGAAGGGGGCTGAACACTGAAGCTTTCTTT,CARPTRRGLNTEAFF
.,TRBJ2-1,.,TRBV10-1,TGCGCCAGCAGTGAGTCCAGGCTCTATGAGCAGTTCTTC,CASSESRLYEQFF
.,TRBJ1-2,.,TRBV5-4,TGTGCCAGCAGCTTGGGTGGCAGGGTTATATCCGGCTACACCTTC,CASSLGGRVISGYTF
few,TRBJ1-2,.,TRBV20-1,TGCAGTGCTATTGGGTCGAGGGGCTACACCTTC,CSAIGSRGYTF
.,TRBJ1-5,.,TRBV18,TGTGCCAGCTCACCAGTAAGGGGCCCGGGGCCCCAGCATTTT,CASSPVRGPGPQHF
few,TRBJ1-1,TRBD1,TRBV28,TGTGCCAGCAGTTCCCCCCCAGGGGGCACTGAAGCTTTCTTT,CASSSPPGGTEAFF
.,TRBJ2-7,TRBD1,TRBV7-3,TGTGCCAGCAGCTTAAATGGGGCAGGGGGCTACGAGCAGTACTTC,CASSLNGAGGYEQYF
.,TRBJ1-5,.,TRBV3-1/TRBV3-2,TGTGCCAGCAGCCAAGATTTAGTGGCGGGTCAGCCCCAGCATTTT,CASSQDLVAGQPQHF
.,TRBJ2-7,.,TRBV7-2,TGTGCCAGCAGCTTTTCTGGGACACACTACGAGCAGTACTTC,CASSFSGTHYEQYF
.,TRBJ2-7,TRBD1,TRBV29-1,TGCAGCGCCCAGGGGGATCGGGACGAGCAGTACTTC,CSAQGDRDEQYF
.,TRBJ2-7,.,TRBV5-1,TGCGCCAGCAGCCCGATTCTATCAGGGGGGAGGCGCGAGCAGTACTTC,CASSPILSGGRREQYF
.,TRBJ2-7,TRBD2,TRBV11-1,TGTGCCAGCAGCCTCGGTTCGGCGGGAGTGAACGAGCAGTACTTC,CASSLGSAGVNEQYF
.,TRBJ1-5,.,TRBV7-9,TGTGCCAGCAGCGTTCTGACACCGAATCAGCCCCAGCATTTT,CASSVLTPNQPQHF
.,TRBJ2-7,.,TRBV28,TGTGCCAGCAGTTCACACGGACTCTCCTACGAGCAGTACTTC,CASSSHGLSYEQYF
.,TRBJ2-1,TRBD1,TRBV5-5,TGTGCCAGCAGCTTCGGACAGGGGTATGAGCAGTTCTTC,CASSFGQGYEQFF
.,TRBJ2-2,TRBD2,TRBV19,TGTGCCAGTAGTATAGACGGGACTAGCGGGTACACCGGGGAGCTGTTTTTT,CASSIDGTSGYTGELFF
.,TRBJ2-7,.,TRBV7-3,TGTGCCAGCAGCCGGGGACCCGGGAGCTACGAGCAGTACTTC,CASSRGPGSYEQYF
.,TRBJ1-2,TRBD1,TRBV18,TGTGCCAGCTCACCGGGGACAGTCTATGGCTACACCTTC,CASSPGTVYGYTF
.,TRBJ2-2,.,TRBV19,TGTGCCAGTAGCTCGAGAGCCGGGGAGCTGTTTTTT,CASSSRAGELFF
.,TRBJ1-2,.,TRBV28,TGTGCCAGCAGACCCGGGAAACTCTATGGCTACACCTTC,CASRPGKLYGYTF
.,TRBJ1-5,.,TRBV27,TGTGCCAAAAAATGGGCAGGACATTACTATAGCAATCAGCCCCAGCATTTT,CAKKWAGHYYSNQPQHF
once,TRBJ2-3,TRBD2,TRBV27,TGTGCCACTAAATTGACTAGCGGGAGCCCGGGGGATACGCAGTATTTT,CATKLTSGSPGDTQYF
.,TRBJ2-7,.,TRBV7-8,TGTGCCAGCAGCTCGGGTTCCCCCACGGATTCCTACGAGCAGTACTTC,CASSSGSPTDSYEQYF
once,TRBJ1-5,.,TRBV28,TGTGCCAGCAGTGAGGTTTTCGGTAGCAATCAGCCCCAGCATTTT,CASSEVFGSNQPQHF
.,TRBJ1-5,.,TRBV5-1,TGCGCCAGCAGCTTGTCCGGGGAAGAACAGCCCCAGCATTTT,CASSLSGEEQPQHF
.,TRBJ1-4,TRBD1,TRBV28,TGTGCCAGCAGTTCCCTACAGGGGCTTAATGAAAAACTGTTTTTT,CASSSLQGLNEKLFF
.,TRBJ1-1,TRBD1,TRBV19,TGTGCCAGTAGTAGAACAGGGGAAACTGAAGCTTTCTTT,CASSRTGETEAFF
.,TRBJ1-2,.,TRBV24-1,TGTGCCACCAGTGATTCGAGAGGGGGACGAGGCTACACCTTC,CATSDSRGGRGYTF
.,TRBJ1-5,.,TRBV4-3,TGCGCCAGCAGCCAAGACCCGGGACACCCTTATCAGCCCCAGCATTTT,CASSQDPGHPYQPQHF
.,TRBJ2-1,TRBD2,TRBV3-1/TRBV3-2,TGTGCCAGCAGCCAAGACGTCGCTACTAGCGGGAGTTTTGAGCAGTTCTTC,CASSQDVATSGSFEQFF